The 19 T cell receptor beta chains in this list originate from one sample, sequenced in a study of blood T cell repertoires in COVID-19. Clones were read by immunoSEQ multiplex PCR, and TCRdb kept only the in-frame ones, dropping some. The sample has approximately 94,000 clones; around four fifths are singletons. Sequenced sample: peripheral blood. These receptors all come from a middle-aged man with active or convalescent COVID-19.

The V gene is TRBV18, the J gene TRBJ2-7; D remains unclear. The germline gives CDR1 KGHSH, CDR2 LQKENI. This CDR3 is 14 amino acids long. V dropped 0 bases and J dropped 5 bases, with 11 bases sitting between them. CDR3 bases: TGTGCCAGCTCACCACCGTTCGGAGACCACGAGCAGTACTTC. Translation: CASSPPFGDHEQYF. Supplemented by reference TRBV18 and TRBJ2-7, the full variable domain reads NAGVMQNPRHLVRRRGQEARLRCSPMKGHSHVYWYRQLPEEGLKFMVYLQKENIIDESGMPKERFSAEFPKEGPSILRIQQVVRGDSAAYFCASSPPFGDHEQYFGPGTRLTVT.

The rearrangement links TRBV7-9 to TRBJ2-7; 7 nucleotides align to TRBD2. This CDR3 is built from 15 residues. The germline V gene has CDR1 SEHNR and CDR2 FQNEAQ (reference sequence). The V and J ends lost 4 bases and 2 bases, in that order; junction bases with no gene match: 8. This CDR3 is CASSSDREVAYEQYF. CDR3 bases: TGTGCCAGCAGCTCCGACCGGGAGGTCGCCTACGAGCAGTACTTC.

This clone was recorded once. This CDR3 reads CASSRTGTNYGYTF. The CDR3 nucleotides are TGTGCCAGTAGCCGGACGGGGACTAACTATGGCTACACCTTC. The chain uses TRBV19 and TRBJ1-2; the D is unclear. The ends were cut back, 6 bases at V and 0 bases at J, with 11 bases in the middle. Germline V gives CDR1 LNHDA, CDR2 SQIVND (reference sequence). The CDR3 length is 14 residues.

Written as DNA, the CDR3 is TGTGCCACCTCGCGCGGGGGGGCAACTGAAGCTTTCTTT. Translated, it gives CATSRGGATEAFF. This chain uses TRBV27 with TRBJ1-1; D is perhaps TRBD1 (6 bases). Germline V lookup: CDR1 MNHEY, CDR2 SMNVEV (reference sequence). The V gene lost 10 bases and the J gene lost 5 bases, with 17 bases spanning the gap. The CDR3 loop spans 13 amino acids.

V usage is TRBV11-3 and J usage is TRBJ2-7; 7 bases line up with TRBD1. The CDR3 length is 15 residues. Germline CDR1 and CDR2: SGHNT and YENEEA. The J segment lost 4 bases and the V segment lost 1 base, leaving 7 bases of the junction unmatched. The CDR3 bases are TGTGCCAGCAGCTTAGCCCCGGGACAGTCTTACGAGCAGTACTTC. Its translation is CASSLAPGQSYEQYF. The variable domain in full, with the rest retrieved from reference TRBV11-3 and TRBJ2-7, is EAGVVQSPRYKIIEKKQPVAFWCNPISGHNTLYWYLQNLGQGPELLIRYENEEAVDDSQLPKDRFSAERLKGVDSTLKIQPAELGDSAVYLCASSLAPGQSYEQYFGPGTRLTVT.

The chain is built from TRBV30 and TRBJ2-2, with a possible D match to TRBD1 (6 bases). The CDR3 sequence is 14 residues long. Between the trimmed V and J ends, which lost 4 bases and 3 bases, there was a span of 12 bases. Germline CDR1 is GTSNPN and CDR2 is SVGIG (reference sequence). CDR3 in DNA: TGTGCCTGGATCCGGGACACATACACCGGGGAGCTGTTTTTT. It is translated as CAWIRDTYTGELFF.

In regard to this clone: Other nucleotide sequences in the sample specify the same CDR3. The V gene is TRBV9, the J gene TRBJ2-2; 7 bases map to TRBD1. Germline values: CDR1 SGDLS, CDR2 YYNGEE. With 4 bases clipped from V and 1 base from J, the junction kept 7 bases outside the gene matches. The CDR3 covers 16 residues. This CDR3 is CASSPRDSVNTGELFF. For the CDR3, the DNA is TGTGCCAGCAGCCCCCGGGACAGCGTGAACACCGGGGAGCTGTTTTTT.

This chain joins TRBV27 and TRBJ2-7; D is possibly TRBD2 (7 bases). CDR1 and CDR2 (germline): MNHEY, SMNVEV (reference sequence). Trimming stripped 5 bases from V and 3 bases from J, with 17 bases between. The CDR3 has 15 residues. This CDR3 reads CASSPERGGHYEQYF. Written as DNA, the CDR3 is TGTGCCAGCAGTCCCGAGAGGGGGGGTCACTACGAGCAGTACTTC.

V and J are TRBV6-5 and TRBJ2-7, with 10 positions matching TRBD2. Germline assignment: CDR1 MNHEY and CDR2 SVGAGI. The CDR3 runs 16 residues. Losses at the gene ends were 0 bases for V and 7 bases for J; bases not matched to a gene: 9. The CDR3 protein is CASSYSIPSGSWEQYF. As DNA, the CDR3 is TGTGCCAGCAGTTACTCGATTCCTAGCGGGAGTTGGGAGCAGTACTTC.

This rearrangement joins TRBV30 to TRBJ2-7; no firm D call. Germline V gives CDR1 GTSNPN, CDR2 SVGIG (reference sequence). The CDR3 length is 12 residues. Between the trimmed V and J ends, which lost 6 bases and 3 bases, there was a span of 12 bases. The CDR3 spells CACPGPNYEQYF. The DNA for the CDR3 is TGTGCCTGTCCGGGTCCCAACTACGAGCAGTACTTC.

The CDR3 DNA follows: TGTGCCAGCCGGCGAGAGGGAAAGGATGGCTACACCTTC. This codes for CASRREGKDGYTF. This sequence joins TRBV6-5 and TRBJ1-2, with D hard to call. The CDR3 runs 13 residues. V was cut by 8 bases and J by 6 bases, with 16 bases left in between. Looked up from germline, CDR1 is MNHEY and CDR2 is SVGAGI.

V and J are TRBV12-3 or TRBV12-4 and TRBJ1-1; D is perhaps TRBD1 (5 bases). The CDR3 is made up of 11 amino acids. The V gene lost 5 bases and the J gene lost 12 bases, with 13 bases spanning the gap. The CDR3 here is CASSDRVDTFF. CDR3 DNA: TGTGCCAGCAGTGATAGGGTGGACACTTTCTTT.

The V and J genes are TRBV30 and TRBJ2-7; 7 bases match TRBD2. The CDR3 runs to 14 residues. Trimming removed 5 bases from V and 2 bases from J; junction bases left unmatched: 9. Germline V CDR1 and CDR2: GTSNPN, SVGIG (reference sequence). CDR3 protein: CAWGPGGFTYEQYF. The CDR3 DNA follows: TGTGCCTGGGGGCCCGGGGGGTTTACCTACGAGCAGTACTTC.

The chain combines TRBV5-8 with TRBJ1-4, with D uncertain. The CDR3 has 11 amino acids. The ends were cut back, 5 bases at V and 7 bases at J, with 6 bases in the middle. The germline CDR1 and CDR2 sequences are SGHTS and YDEGEE. CDR3 sequence: CASSTGEKLFF. The CDR3 DNA is TGTGCCAGCAGTACGGGTGAAAAACTGTTTTTT. The variable domain in full, with the rest retrieved from reference TRBV5-8 and TRBJ1-4, is EAGVTQSPTHLIKTRGQQATLRCSPISGHTSVYWYQQALGLGLQFLLWYDEGEERNRGNFPPRFSGRQFPNYSSELNVNALELEDSALYLCASSTGEKLFFGSGTQLSVL.

The chain recombines TRBV30 with TRBJ2-1; TRBD2 agrees at 9 bases. Germline V lookup: CDR1 GTSNPN, CDR2 SVGIG (reference sequence). After removal of 5 bases from V and 6 bases from J, the junction contained 8 bases not matched to a gene. The CDR3 is 14 amino acids. CDR3 protein: CAWLAGETGNEQFF. The CDR3 DNA reads TGTGCCTGGTTAGCGGGAGAAACCGGCAATGAGCAGTTCTTC.

This rearrangement joins TRBV19 to TRBJ2-3; D is ambiguous. The CDR3 has 12 residues. In germline, CDR1 is LNHDA, CDR2 SQIVND (reference sequence). V was cut by 5 bases and J by 7 bases, with 10 bases left in between. Written as DNA, the CDR3 is TGTGCCAGTAGTCCCTCTGTTAATACGCAGTATTTT. Amino acids: CASSPSVNTQYF.

This clone was found once. The chain carries TRBV11-3 and TRBJ1-1, with TRBD1 identical over 8 bases. Germline V lookup: CDR1 SGHNT, CDR2 YENEEA. V shed 6 bases, J shed 5 bases, and the junction held 8 bases outside the gene matches. The CDR3 is 14 residues long. This CDR3 is CASRWTGNLTEAFF. Written as DNA, the CDR3 is TGTGCCAGCAGATGGACAGGGAACCTGACTGAAGCTTTCTTT. Based on the CDR3 plus reference TRBV11-3 and TRBJ1-1, the full variable domain is EAGVVQSPRYKIIEKKQPVAFWCNPISGHNTLYWYLQNLGQGPELLIRYENEEAVDDSQLPKDRFSAERLKGVDSTLKIQPAELGDSAVYLCASRWTGNLTEAFFGQGTRLTVV.

The rearrangement joins TRBV4-1 to TRBJ1-2; D remains ambiguous. Trimming took 0 bases from V and 3 from J, leaving 11 bases between them. CDR1 and CDR2 (germline): MGHRA, YSYEKL. The CDR3 runs to 15 residues. In DNA, the CDR3 is TGCGCCAGCAGCCAAGATAGCGGCACACACTATGGCTACACCTTC. Residues: CASSQDSGTHYGYTF.

This chain joins TRBV24-1 and TRBJ2-6; D gene ambiguous. Per germline, CDR1 KGHDR and CDR2 SFDVKD. V lost 3 bases and J lost 0, with 14 bases in between. The CDR3 consists of 18 residues. CDR3 DNA sequence: TGTGCCACCAGTGATATAAGCAGGCCCCGCTCTGGGGCCAACGTCCTGACTTTC. The encoded protein is CATSDISRPRSGANVLTF.